The TCR beta chain under discussion was sequenced for a study of blood T cells in healthy people across ages. Overall study results and limits: Changes in expanded clonotypes were possibly confounded, as the CMV status of donors was unknown. It was held that diversity estimates obtained from one million T cells represented underestimates.

This clonotype was detected only a few times. Its cognate antigen is unknown. Germline trimming cut 2 bases from V and 0 bases from J; bases unmatched to any gene: 1. Germline CDR1 reads SQVTM; CDR2 reads ANQGSEA. CDR3 length: 14 residues. For the second PCR, which ran for about 7 to 12 cycles, a sample-barcoded 5' primer and a J-beta primer mix were used. All samples gave at least 2.5 million CDR3-containing paired-end reads. MiXCR, run by TCRdb on the 5' RACE reads, gives a single entry per CDR3 protein. The sample lists 630,000 or so distinct CDR3 sequences, roughly 32% occurring once. J is TRBJ2-1 and V is TRBV29-1; 7 positions agree with TRBD1. This clonotype was obtained from a woman of 80 years or more in good health. Specimen: blood. Here the CDR3 DNA reads TGCAGCGTTGAACGGGACAGCTCCTACAATGAGCAGTTCTTC. This encodes CSVERDSSYNEQFF.